The rows below give T cell receptor beta chains drawn from one sample of a study of memory CD4+ T cells and cytomegalovirus serostatus. Only in-frame clones appear in the TCRdb table, and some are missing; sequencing was by immunoSEQ multiplex PCR. The sample comprises some 65,000 clones, about 78% of which are singletons, and around 0.58% rests with the top ten. Sequenced input: memory CD4+ T cells from blood. The receptors originated from an adult in good health and CMV-seronegative. Some clones in this sample may be carry-over from other donors' samples. The CDR3 runs from the conserved cysteine through the conserved F or W. Fields, in order: D gene, V gene, J gene, clone size, CDR3 protein, CDR3 DNA. The D gene is left open where the match is weak. Clone sizes are given selectively: once, few, many, or a class where the clone is expanded.

D gene: TRBD1
V gene: TRBV29-1
J gene: TRBJ1-1
clone size: medium-sized
CDR3 protein: CSVVRTGRRTEAFF
CDR3 DNA: TGCAGCGTTGTGAGGACAGGGAGGCGGACTGAAGCTTTCTTT

D gene: NA
V gene: TRBV5-5
J gene: TRBJ1-5
clone size: NA
CDR3 protein: CASSLQGIESNQPQHF
CDR3 DNA: TGTGCCAGCAGCCTCCAGGGGATTGAAAGCAATCAGCCCCAGCATTTT

D gene: TRBD2
V gene: TRBV28
J gene: TRBJ2-7
clone size: NA
CDR3 protein: CASSYAGTGTTLSYEQYF
CDR3 DNA: TGTGCCAGCAGTTATGCGGGGACCGGGACTACGCTCTCCTACGAGCAGTACTTC

D gene: NA
V gene: TRBV7-2
J gene: TRBJ1-6
clone size: NA
CDR3 protein: CASSPELPDVSPLHF
CDR3 DNA: TGTGCCAGCAGCCCGGAACTGCCGGACGTTTCACCCCTCCACTTT

D gene: TRBD1
V gene: TRBV5-6
J gene: TRBJ2-4
clone size: NA
CDR3 protein: CASSATRDRGSF
CDR3 DNA: TGTGCCAGCAGCGCAACCCGGGACAGGGGTTCCTTC

D gene: NA
V gene: TRBV5-4
J gene: TRBJ1-1
clone size: few
CDR3 protein: CASSLVNTEAFF
CDR3 DNA: TGTGCCAGCAGCTTGGTGAACACTGAAGCTTTCTTT

D gene: NA
V gene: TRBV25-1
J gene: TRBJ2-1
clone size: NA
CDR3 protein: CASSPARGPNNEQFF
CDR3 DNA: TGTGCCAGCAGTCCCGCCAGGGGCCCAAACAATGAGCAGTTCTTC

D gene: NA
V gene: TRBV18
J gene: TRBJ2-3
clone size: NA
CDR3 protein: CASSRPPGLTTQYF
CDR3 DNA: TGTGCCAGCTCACGACCCCCGGGACTTACTACGCAGTATTTT

D gene: NA
V gene: TRBV7-2
J gene: TRBJ2-2
clone size: NA
CDR3 protein: CASKLRRSLGTGELFF
CDR3 DNA: TGTGCCAGCAAACTACGGCGGAGCCTGGGGACCGGGGAGCTGTTTTTT

D gene: TRBD1
V gene: TRBV6-6
J gene: TRBJ1-2
clone size: NA
CDR3 protein: CASTGQGDYGYTF
CDR3 DNA: TGTGCCAGCACGGGACAGGGGGACTATGGCTACACCTTC

D gene: TRBD1
V gene: TRBV28
J gene: TRBJ2-7
clone size: NA
CDR3 protein: CASSLTADRALYEQYF
CDR3 DNA: TGTGCCAGCAGTTTAACGGCGGACAGGGCCCTCTACGAGCAGTACTTC

D gene: NA
V gene: TRBV7-8
J gene: TRBJ2-1
clone size: NA
CDR3 protein: CASSSWTREDEQFF
CDR3 DNA: TGTGCCAGCAGCTCCTGGACAAGAGAGGATGAGCAGTTCTTC

D gene: NA
V gene: TRBV11-2
J gene: TRBJ1-1
clone size: NA
CDR3 protein: CASSARGANTEAFF
CDR3 DNA: TGTGCCAGCAGCGCCCGTGGGGCGAACACTGAAGCTTTCTTT

D gene: TRBD2
V gene: TRBV19
J gene: TRBJ2-2
clone size: NA
CDR3 protein: CASSIGGLAGGPDTGELFF
CDR3 DNA: TGTGCCAGTAGTATAGGGGGACTAGCGGGAGGGCCGGACACCGGGGAGCTGTTTTTT

D gene: NA
V gene: TRBV5-6
J gene: TRBJ1-1
clone size: NA
CDR3 protein: CASSWESREAFF
CDR3 DNA: TGTGCCAGCAGCTGGGAATCCCGTGAAGCTTTCTTT

D gene: TRBD1
V gene: TRBV18
J gene: TRBJ1-3
clone size: NA
CDR3 protein: CASSKVTGGADTIYF
CDR3 DNA: TGTGCCAGCTCAAAGGTGACAGGGGGCGCGGACACCATATATTTT

D gene: NA
V gene: TRBV7-9
J gene: TRBJ1-4
clone size: NA
CDR3 protein: CASSLKRQATNEKLFF
CDR3 DNA: TGTGCCAGCAGCCTCAAACGACAGGCAACTAATGAAAAACTGTTTTTT

D gene: NA
V gene: TRBV7-6
J gene: TRBJ2-2
clone size: NA
CDR3 protein: CASSLQHTGELFF
CDR3 DNA: TGTGCCAGCAGCTTACAGCACACCGGGGAGCTGTTTTTT

D gene: NA
V gene: TRBV2
J gene: TRBJ1-1
clone size: NA
CDR3 protein: CASSGDTNTEAFF
CDR3 DNA: TGTGCCAGCAGTGGGGACACGAACACTGAAGCTTTCTTT

D gene: NA
V gene: TRBV4-1
J gene: TRBJ2-1
clone size: NA
CDR3 protein: CASSSSDQEQFF
CDR3 DNA: TGCGCCAGCAGCTCCTCCGACCAGGAGCAGTTCTTC

D gene: NA
V gene: TRBV5-4
J gene: TRBJ1-2
clone size: few
CDR3 protein: CASSPGTYYGYTF
CDR3 DNA: TGTGCCAGCAGCCCGGGGACTTACTATGGCTACACCTTC

D gene: TRBD1
V gene: TRBV2
J gene: TRBJ1-2
clone size: NA
CDR3 protein: CASIRDREIGYTF
CDR3 DNA: TGTGCCAGCATCCGGGACAGGGAGATTGGCTACACCTTC

D gene: NA
V gene: TRBV4-3
J gene: TRBJ2-1
clone size: NA
CDR3 protein: CASSQVIGGSAEFF
CDR3 DNA: TGCGCCAGCAGCCAAGTGATAGGGGGGTCGGCAGAGTTCTTC